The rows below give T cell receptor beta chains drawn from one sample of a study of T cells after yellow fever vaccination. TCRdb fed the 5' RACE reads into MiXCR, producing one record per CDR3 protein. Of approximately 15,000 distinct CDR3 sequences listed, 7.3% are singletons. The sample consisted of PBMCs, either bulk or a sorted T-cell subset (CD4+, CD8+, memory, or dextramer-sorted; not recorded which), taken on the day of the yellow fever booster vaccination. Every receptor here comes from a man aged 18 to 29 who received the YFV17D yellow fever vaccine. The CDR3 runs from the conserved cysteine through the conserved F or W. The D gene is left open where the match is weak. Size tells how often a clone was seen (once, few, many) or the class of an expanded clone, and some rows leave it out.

DNA: TGTGCCAGCACCCAGGGGTCGGGGGCGACGCAGTATTTT
CDR3: CASTQGSGATQYF
J: TRBJ2-3
D: NA
V: TRBV11-2
size: many
length: 13

DNA: TGTGCCAGTAGTATTGGCGGGGAGACCCAGTACTTC
CDR3: CASSIGGETQYF
J: TRBJ2-5
D: NA
V: TRBV19
size: many
length: 12

DNA: TGTGCCAGCGGCCAGGATAGTTCACCCCTCCACTTT
CDR3: CASGQDSSPLHF
J: TRBJ1-6
D: NA
V: TRBV6-6
size: many
length: 12

DNA: TGTGCCTGGGGGAAAGGGACAGGGTTTAATGAAAAACTGTTTTTT
CDR3: CAWGKGTGFNEKLFF
J: TRBJ1-4
D: TRBD1
V: TRBV30
size: many
length: 15

DNA: TGTGCCAGCTCGCGGGACAGGGTCTACAATGAGCAGTTCTTC
CDR3: CASSRDRVYNEQFF
J: TRBJ2-1
D: TRBD1
V: TRBV18
size: medium-sized
length: 14

DNA: TGCGCCAGCAGCCAAGGGGCGGATACGCAGTATTTT
CDR3: CASSQGADTQYF
J: TRBJ2-3
D: NA
V: TRBV4-1
size: many
length: 12

DNA: TGTGCCAGCAGCTTCGGACGGGAAGCTCTCGGCGACGAGCAGTACTTC
CDR3: CASSFGREALGDEQYF
J: TRBJ2-7
D: NA
V: TRBV7-9
size: medium-sized
length: 16

DNA: TGTGCCAGCACCAAGGCAGGCTTAAACACTGAAGCTTTCTTT
CDR3: CASTKAGLNTEAFF
J: TRBJ1-1
D: NA
V: TRBV12-3/TRBV12-4
size: medium-sized
length: 14

DNA: TGTGCCAGTTCCGGCCGGGATTTGAACACTGAAGCTTTCTTT
CDR3: CASSGRDLNTEAFF
J: TRBJ1-1
D: NA
V: TRBV19
size: many
length: 14

DNA: TGTGCCAGCAGTTTAGCCGGCGGGGAGCTGTTTTTT
CDR3: CASSLAGGELFF
J: TRBJ2-2
D: NA
V: TRBV12-3/TRBV12-4
size: many
length: 12

DNA: TGTGCCAGCAGTTTTGATGGGACAGATACGCAGTATTTT
CDR3: CASSFDGTDTQYF
J: TRBJ2-3
D: NA
V: TRBV12-3/TRBV12-4
size: many
length: 13

DNA: TGTGCCAGCAGCGCCCATCTAACCGGGGAGCTGTTTTTT
CDR3: CASSAHLTGELFF
J: TRBJ2-2
D: NA
V: TRBV7-6
size: many
length: 13

DNA: TGTGCCAGCAGTGACCCAGGGGAAGGGCTAAGGGGGAGCAATCAGCCCCAGCATTTT
CDR3: CASSDPGEGLRGSNQPQHF
J: TRBJ1-5
D: NA
V: TRBV6-4
size: many
length: 19

DNA: TGTGCCAGCAGTTTGGCACAGGGAGATCAGCCCCAGCATTTT
CDR3: CASSLAQGDQPQHF
J: TRBJ1-5
D: NA
V: TRBV28
size: many
length: 14

DNA: TGTGCCATCGGGACCCAAGACGGGCCGGGCTACGGGGGTGGAAACACCATATATTTT
CDR3: CAIGTQDGPGYGGGNTIYF
J: TRBJ1-3
D: NA
V: TRBV10-3
size: many
length: 19

DNA: TGTGCCAGCAGCGAGGGACAGTTTAGCAATCAGCCCCAGCATTTT
CDR3: CASSEGQFSNQPQHF
J: TRBJ1-5
D: TRBD1
V: TRBV9
size: many
length: 15

DNA: TGCGCCAGCAGCTTGAGTCAGGGGGACACCGGGGAGCTGTTTTTT
CDR3: CASSLSQGDTGELFF
J: TRBJ2-2
D: TRBD1
V: TRBV5-1
size: many
length: 15

DNA: TGTGCCATCAGTGCAAACAGGGATACCGGGGAGCTGTTTTTT
CDR3: CAISANRDTGELFF
J: TRBJ2-2
D: NA
V: TRBV10-3
size: NA
length: 14

DNA: TGTGCCAGCAGTTACTACGGCGGCTACACCTTC
CDR3: CASSYYGGYTF
J: TRBJ1-2
D: NA
V: TRBV6-6
size: many
length: 11

DNA: TGTGCCAGCTCACTCACGGATCCCTCTGGAAACACCATATATTTT
CDR3: CASSLTDPSGNTIYF
J: TRBJ1-3
D: NA
V: TRBV18
size: many
length: 15

DNA: TGCGCCAGCAGCCAGCTAGCGGGGGGGCCTGATACGCAGTATTTT
CDR3: CASSQLAGGPDTQYF
J: TRBJ2-3
D: TRBD2
V: TRBV4-3
size: medium-sized
length: 15

DNA: TGTGCCAGCAGTTCGTCCGGGACAGGCTTAGGCAATGAGCAGTTCTTC
CDR3: CASSSSGTGLGNEQFF
J: TRBJ2-1
D: TRBD1
V: TRBV28
size: NA
length: 16

DNA: TGCGCCAGCAGCTGGCAGGGGGGCATCTCCCAAGAGACCCAGTACTTC
CDR3: CASSWQGGISQETQYF
J: TRBJ2-5
D: NA
V: TRBV5-1
size: many
length: 16

DNA: TGTGCCAGCAGTTTGAGGCAGCTGAACACTGAAGCTTTCTTT
CDR3: CASSLRQLNTEAFF
J: TRBJ1-1
D: NA
V: TRBV12-3/TRBV12-4
size: many
length: 14

DNA: TGTGCCAGCAGCCCGAGCGGCTCGAAGGAGACCCAGTACTTC
CDR3: CASSPSGSKETQYF
J: TRBJ2-5
D: NA
V: TRBV9
size: medium-sized
length: 14

DNA: TGCAGTGCTGGGGACAGGACAGATACGCAGTATTTT
CDR3: CSAGDRTDTQYF
J: TRBJ2-3
D: TRBD1
V: TRBV20-1
size: many
length: 12

DNA: TGTGCCAGCAGCCCAGACCCTCTAACTAACTATGGCTACACCTTC
CDR3: CASSPDPLTNYGYTF
J: TRBJ1-2
D: NA
V: TRBV9
size: many
length: 15

DNA: TGCGCCAGCAGCTTTCCGGGGGCGGATGGCTACACCTTC
CDR3: CASSFPGADGYTF
J: TRBJ1-2
D: NA
V: TRBV5-1
size: medium-sized
length: 13

DNA: TGTGCCAGCAGCCAGAAGCGGGGGAGCACAGATACGCAGTATTTT
CDR3: CASSQKRGSTDTQYF
J: TRBJ2-3
D: TRBD2
V: TRBV4-2
size: many
length: 15

DNA: TGCAGTGCACGATGGGCTAGCGGGGGTCGACGCACAGATACGCAGTATTTT
CDR3: CSARWASGGRRTDTQYF
J: TRBJ2-3
D: TRBD2
V: TRBV20-1
size: medium-sized
length: 17

DNA: TGTGCCAGCAGCTCCTCCGGGACGGGGAACACCGGGGAGCTGTTTTTT
CDR3: CASSSSGTGNTGELFF
J: TRBJ2-2
D: NA
V: TRBV5-4
size: many
length: 16

DNA: TGCAGCGTTTTTCAGGGGAAAAATGAGCAGTTCTTC
CDR3: CSVFQGKNEQFF
J: TRBJ2-1
D: NA
V: TRBV29-1
size: NA
length: 12

DNA: TGTGCTAGCAGCCGTAGACAGGGAGGTCAAGAGACCCAGTACTTC
CDR3: CASSRRQGGQETQYF
J: TRBJ2-5
D: NA
V: TRBV7-7
size: many
length: 15

DNA: TGTGCCAGCAGCGCACGGGACATAAACACTGAAGCTTTCTTT
CDR3: CASSARDINTEAFF
J: TRBJ1-1
D: NA
V: TRBV7-6
size: many
length: 14

DNA: TGTGCCAGCTCACCAGGGGGCGACAGGGTAGAGACCCAGTACTTC
CDR3: CASSPGGDRVETQYF
J: TRBJ2-5
D: TRBD1
V: TRBV18
size: many
length: 15

DNA: TGTGCCAGCTCCCCGGCTCGGTCTTCCGAGACCCAGTACTTC
CDR3: CASSPARSSETQYF
J: TRBJ2-5
D: NA
V: TRBV7-2
size: medium-sized
length: 14

DNA: TGTGCCAGCAGGCTACAGGGGGCTCGGCCCCAGCATTTT
CDR3: CASRLQGARPQHF
J: TRBJ1-5
D: TRBD1
V: TRBV6-2/TRBV6-3
size: many
length: 13

DNA: TGCAGTGCTAGGGCCGCCGGGGGGGCTTTAGAGACCCAGTACTTC
CDR3: CSARAAGGALETQYF
J: TRBJ2-5
D: TRBD2
V: TRBV20-1
size: many
length: 15

DNA: TGTGCCAGCAGTGACCACGGGACTAGCCGGGAGCAGTTCTTC
CDR3: CASSDHGTSREQFF
J: TRBJ2-1
D: TRBD2
V: TRBV25-1
size: many
length: 14

DNA: TGCGCCAGCAGCTTGGCGGAGGCGAACACCGGGGAGCTGTTTTTT
CDR3: CASSLAEANTGELFF
J: TRBJ2-2
D: NA
V: TRBV5-1
size: many
length: 15

DNA: TGTGCCAGTAGTATAACTGGGTACAGGGATTTGGGCTACACCTTC
CDR3: CASSITGYRDLGYTF
J: TRBJ1-2
D: NA
V: TRBV19
size: many
length: 15

DNA: TGTGCCAGCAGCCGCTCTGGGAGGACAGATACGCAGTATTTT
CDR3: CASSRSGRTDTQYF
J: TRBJ2-3
D: NA
V: TRBV5-6
size: once
length: 14

DNA: TGTGCCATCAAGGGACTGTACCATGAGCTGTTCTTC
CDR3: CAIKGLYHELFF
J: TRBJ2-1
D: NA
V: TRBV10-3
size: once
length: 12

DNA: TGTGCCAGCACATACCAGCCCCAGCATTTT
CDR3: CASTYQPQHF
J: TRBJ1-5
D: NA
V: TRBV3-1
size: many
length: 10

DNA: TGCGCCAGCAGCTTGGGGGTCATCAACTATGGCTACACCTTC
CDR3: CASSLGVINYGYTF
J: TRBJ1-2
D: NA
V: TRBV5-1
size: many
length: 14

DNA: TGTGCCAGCAGCTTAGGGACTAGCGGGGGGGAGCAGTTCTTC
CDR3: CASSLGTSGGEQFF
J: TRBJ2-1
D: TRBD2
V: TRBV11-2
size: many
length: 14

DNA: TGCGCCAGCAGCTTGTCGGAAACGAGGGGCTACACCTTC
CDR3: CASSLSETRGYTF
J: TRBJ1-2
D: NA
V: TRBV5-1
size: many
length: 13

DNA: TGTGCCAGCACCAGGCCCGGACAGGGTGAAAATGAAGCTTTCTTT
CDR3: CASTRPGQGENEAFF
J: TRBJ1-1
D: TRBD1
V: TRBV12-3/TRBV12-4
size: medium-sized
length: 15

DNA: TGTGCCAGCAGCCCTAGACAGGCTTCACCCTACGAGCAGTACTTC
CDR3: CASSPRQASPYEQYF
J: TRBJ2-7
D: NA
V: TRBV6-5
size: many
length: 15

DNA: TGCGCCAGCAGCTTGGCTGAACAGACAAACGAGCAGTACTTC
CDR3: CASSLAEQTNEQYF
J: TRBJ2-7
D: NA
V: TRBV5-1
size: many
length: 14

DNA: TGCGCCAGCAGCCGGATGGATATCAGGGGCTACGAGCAGTACTTC
CDR3: CASSRMDIRGYEQYF
J: TRBJ2-7
D: NA
V: TRBV5-1
size: many
length: 15

DNA: TGCGCCAGCAGCTCGAATAGCGGGGGAATCGCCTACGAGCAGTACTTC
CDR3: CASSSNSGGIAYEQYF
J: TRBJ2-7
D: TRBD2
V: TRBV5-1
size: many
length: 16

DNA: TGTGCCAGCAGCCAAGGGCGATTTAGCAGGGAGACCCAGTACTTC
CDR3: CASSQGRFSRETQYF
J: TRBJ2-5
D: NA
V: TRBV3-1
size: medium-sized
length: 15

DNA: TGTGCCAGCAAACGCAGGGAAGTGTTTAATTCACCCCTCCACTTT
CDR3: CASKRREVFNSPLHF
J: TRBJ1-6
D: NA
V: TRBV12-3/TRBV12-4
size: many
length: 15

DNA: TGTGCCAGCAGTTCCTACTTTGGGACAGGGGACTATGGCTACACCTTC
CDR3: CASSSYFGTGDYGYTF
J: TRBJ1-2
D: TRBD1
V: TRBV27
size: many
length: 16

DNA: TGTGCCAGCAGCCCTGAGTCCCGGGACATTGGGACCCAGTACTTC
CDR3: CASSPESRDIGTQYF
J: TRBJ2-5
D: NA
V: TRBV5-6
size: many
length: 15

DNA: TGTGCCTGGAGTGTGGCCGACGGGAACACCATATATTTT
CDR3: CAWSVADGNTIYF
J: TRBJ1-3
D: NA
V: TRBV30
size: many
length: 13